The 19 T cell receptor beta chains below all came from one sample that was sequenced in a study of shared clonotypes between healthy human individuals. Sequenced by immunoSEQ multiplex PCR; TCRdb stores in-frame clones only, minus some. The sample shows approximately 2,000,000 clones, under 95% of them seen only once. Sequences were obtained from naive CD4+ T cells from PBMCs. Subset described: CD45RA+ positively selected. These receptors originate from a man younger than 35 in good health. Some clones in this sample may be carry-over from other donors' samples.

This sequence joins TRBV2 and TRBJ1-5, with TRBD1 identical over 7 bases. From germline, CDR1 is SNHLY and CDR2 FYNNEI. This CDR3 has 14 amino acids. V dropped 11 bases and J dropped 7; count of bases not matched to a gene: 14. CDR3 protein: CAGNNQGGGQPQHF. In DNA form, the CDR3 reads TGTGCCGGCAACAATCAGGGGGGAGGCCAGCCCCAGCATTTT.

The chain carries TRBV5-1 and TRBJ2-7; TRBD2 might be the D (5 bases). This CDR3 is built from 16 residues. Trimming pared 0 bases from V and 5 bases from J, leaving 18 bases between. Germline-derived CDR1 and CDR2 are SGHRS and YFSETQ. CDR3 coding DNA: TGCGCCAGCAGCTTGGAGCGGAGCACCTCCCTCCACGAGCAGTACTTC. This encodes CASSLERSTSLHEQYF.

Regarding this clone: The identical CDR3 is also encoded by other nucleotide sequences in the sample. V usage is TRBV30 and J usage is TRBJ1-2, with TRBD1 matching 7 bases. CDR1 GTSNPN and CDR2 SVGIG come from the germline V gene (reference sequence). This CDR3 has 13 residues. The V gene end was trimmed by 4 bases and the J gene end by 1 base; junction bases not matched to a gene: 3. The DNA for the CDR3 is TGTGCCTGGACTCCAGGGGGTAACTATGGCTACACCTTC. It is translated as CAWTPGGNYGYTF.

The CDR3 bases are TGTGCCAGCAGTTCACAGGGGGCCGGTGAGCAGTTCTTC. Its protein is CASSSQGAGEQFF. The chain uses TRBV13 and TRBJ2-1; 9 bases match TRBD1. Germline-derived CDR1 and CDR2 are PRHDT and FYEKMQ (reference sequence). This CDR3 is built from 13 residues. V dropped 6 bases and J dropped 9; count of bases not matched to a gene: 6.

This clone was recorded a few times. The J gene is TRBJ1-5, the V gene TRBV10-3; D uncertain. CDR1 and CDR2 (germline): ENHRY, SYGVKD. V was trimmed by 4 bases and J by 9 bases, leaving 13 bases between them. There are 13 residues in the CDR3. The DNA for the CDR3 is TGTGCCATCAGTGCGGCAGGTAGCCTGCCCCAGCATTTT. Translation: CAISAAGSLPQHF.

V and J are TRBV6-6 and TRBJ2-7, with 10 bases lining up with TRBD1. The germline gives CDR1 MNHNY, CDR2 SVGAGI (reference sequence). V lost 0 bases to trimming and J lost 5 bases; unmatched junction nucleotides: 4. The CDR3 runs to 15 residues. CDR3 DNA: TGTGCCAGCAGTTACTCCCCGGGACAGGGGAACGAGCAGTACTTC. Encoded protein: CASSYSPGQGNEQYF.

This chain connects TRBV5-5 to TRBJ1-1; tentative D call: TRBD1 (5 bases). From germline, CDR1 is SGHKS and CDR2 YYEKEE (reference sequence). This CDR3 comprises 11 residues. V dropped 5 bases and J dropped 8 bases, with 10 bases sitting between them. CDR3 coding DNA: TGTGCCAGCAGTTGGGGGTGGGAAGCTTTCTTT. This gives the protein CASSWGWEAFF.

This chain's CDR3 is CASSSGAGSSYNEQFF. The CDR3 DNA reads as TGTGCCAGCTCATCAGGCGCGGGTAGCTCCTACAATGAGCAGTTCTTC. The chain joins TRBV18 to TRBJ2-1; the D gene is possibly TRBD2 (5 bases). V was pared by 5 bases and J by 0 bases, with 14 bases between. The CDR3 spans 16 residues. CDR1 and CDR2 from the germline V gene are KGHSH and LQKENI.

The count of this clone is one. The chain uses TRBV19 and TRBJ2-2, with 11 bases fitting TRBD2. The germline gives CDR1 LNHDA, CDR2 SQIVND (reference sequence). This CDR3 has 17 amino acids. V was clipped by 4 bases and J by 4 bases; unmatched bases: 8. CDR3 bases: TGTGCCAGTAGTAGGGCTAGCGGGAGGACGGGCACCGGGGAGCTGTTTTTT. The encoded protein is CASSRASGRTGTGELFF.

Here the CDR3 DNA reads TGTGCCAGCTCACCACCGATCTCAAGGGGTGTTGAAGCTTTCTTT. This encodes CASSPPISRGVEAFF. V is TRBV18 and J is TRBJ1-1; perhaps TRBD1 as D (5 bases). Trimming stripped 0 bases from V and 7 bases from J, with 15 bases between. Germline CDR1 reads KGHSH; CDR2 reads LQKENI. CDR3 length: 15 residues.

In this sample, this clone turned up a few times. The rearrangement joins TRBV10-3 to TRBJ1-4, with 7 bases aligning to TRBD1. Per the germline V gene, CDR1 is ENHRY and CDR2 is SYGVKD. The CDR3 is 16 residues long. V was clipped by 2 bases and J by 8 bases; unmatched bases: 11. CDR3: CAISEPPGDSREKLFF. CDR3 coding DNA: TGTGCCATCAGTGAGCCACCAGGGGACAGTCGGGAAAAACTGTTTTTT.

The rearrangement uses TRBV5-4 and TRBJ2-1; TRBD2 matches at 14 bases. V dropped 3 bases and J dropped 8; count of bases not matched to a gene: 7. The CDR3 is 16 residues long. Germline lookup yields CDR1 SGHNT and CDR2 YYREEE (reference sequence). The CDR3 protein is CASSSGTSGSTYEQFF. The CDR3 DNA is TGTGCCAGCAGCTCAGGGACTAGCGGGAGTACCTATGAGCAGTTCTTC.

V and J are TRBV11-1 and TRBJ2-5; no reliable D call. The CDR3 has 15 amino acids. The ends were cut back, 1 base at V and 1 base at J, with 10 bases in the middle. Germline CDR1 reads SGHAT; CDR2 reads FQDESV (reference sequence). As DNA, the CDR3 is TGTGCCAGCAGCTTAGGTCCCCGGAGCCAAGAGACCCAGTACTTC. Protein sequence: CASSLGPRSQETQYF.

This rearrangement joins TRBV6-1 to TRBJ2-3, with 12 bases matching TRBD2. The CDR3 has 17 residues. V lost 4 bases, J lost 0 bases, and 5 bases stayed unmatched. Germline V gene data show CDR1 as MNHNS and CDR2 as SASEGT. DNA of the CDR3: TGTGCCAGCAGTGGGCTGGGACTAGCGGGTAGCACAGATACGCAGTATTTT. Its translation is CASSGLGLAGSTDTQYF.

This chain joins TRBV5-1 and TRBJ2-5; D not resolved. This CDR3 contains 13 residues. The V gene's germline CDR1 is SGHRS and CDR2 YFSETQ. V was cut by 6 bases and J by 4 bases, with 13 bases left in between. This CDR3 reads CASTKTIGETQYF. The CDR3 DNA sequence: TGCGCCAGCACTAAGACAATCGGAGAGACCCAGTACTTC. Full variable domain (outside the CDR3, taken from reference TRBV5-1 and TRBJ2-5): KAGVTQTPRYLIKTRGQQVTLSCSPISGHRSVSWYQQTPGQGLQFLFEYFSETQRNKGNFPGRFSGRQFSNSRSEMNVSTLELGDSALYLCASTKTIGETQYFGPGTRLLVL.

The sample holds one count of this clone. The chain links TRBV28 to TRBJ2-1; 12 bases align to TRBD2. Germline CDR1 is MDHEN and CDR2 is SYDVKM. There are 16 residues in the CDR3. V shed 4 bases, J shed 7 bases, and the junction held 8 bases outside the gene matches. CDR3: CASSSLAGGPENEQFF. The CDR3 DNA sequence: TGTGCCAGCAGTTCTCTAGCGGGAGGGCCGGAGAATGAGCAGTTCTTC.

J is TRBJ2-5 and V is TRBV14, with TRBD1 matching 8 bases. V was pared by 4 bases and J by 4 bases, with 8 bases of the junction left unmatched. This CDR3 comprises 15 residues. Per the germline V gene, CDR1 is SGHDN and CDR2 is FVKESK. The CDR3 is CASSRDRGGGETQYF. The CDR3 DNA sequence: TGTGCCAGCAGCCGCGACAGGGGTGGAGGAGAGACCCAGTACTTC.

DNA of the CDR3: TGTGCCTGGAGTGCCTTCCAGGATGGCTACACCTTC. The encoded protein is CAWSAFQDGYTF. The rearrangement links TRBV30 to TRBJ1-2; no clear D gene. The germline V gene encodes CDR1 GTSNPN and CDR2 SVGIG (reference sequence). The length of the CDR3 is 12 residues. Trimming took 1 base from V and 6 from J, leaving 9 bases between them.

The CDR3 DNA reads as TGTGCCAGCAGCCAGGGGGGGGATGGAAACACCATATATTTT. As protein: CASSQGGDGNTIYF. The chain carries TRBV4-2 and TRBJ1-3, with a weak D call TRBD1 (5 bases). CDR1 is LGHNA, CDR2 YNFKEQ, per germline. The V end was cut by 3 bases, the J end by 3 bases, with 9 bases between. The CDR3 totals 14 residues.